This T cell receptor beta chain was found in a study of T cells in localized non-small cell lung cancer. Study outcomes and limitations: The highest T cell clonality was in uninvolved adjacent lung, above tumor. Since sequencing was restricted to only one region of the tumor, intratumor heterogeneity remains a possibility.

Comments on this clone: The antigen is unknown.

The CDR3 runs to 13 residues. Germline V gene lookup returns CDR1 MDHEN and CDR2 SYDVKM. V was clipped by 5 bases and J by 6 bases; unmatched bases: 4. The data were produced by immunoSEQ multiplex PCR, yet TCRdb's version contains in-frame clones alone and is incomplete. Here the sample spans 25,000 to 35,000 clones, approximately 91% being singletons. This TCR was recovered from a man between 40 and 69 years old with stage II lung adenocarcinoma. The sample in question was PBMCs, obtained before any cancer treatment. This chain uses TRBV28 with TRBJ1-3; 7 bases are shared with TRBD1. The CDR3 bases are TGTGCCAGCAGTCCCGGACAGGAAAACACCATATATTTT. Residues: CASSPGQENTIYF.